This T cell receptor beta chain derives from a study of blood T cell repertoires in COVID-19 (TCRdb year 2020). Describing the broader study: The collaborator samples originated in the United States, Italy and Spain and spanned the acute and convalescent phases of COVID-19. The samples were drawn from two sources: the first 160 participants of the ongoing ImmuneRACE study, and 1,200 or so subjects contributed by 6 global collaborators. The prospective study material was composed of cDNA or gDNA derived from T cells, B-cell-depleted T cells, or PBMCs. The repertoires were released in a freely available public database meant as a resource for research on the immune response to SARS-CoV-2. A de-identified subject ID, COVID-19 status, age in years and sex were almost always included in the sample metadata. HLA class I and class II types, where available, came from metadata supplied by the sample provider rather than from assay-based typing. Deeply sampled blood TCRbeta repertoires from subjects exposed to, actively infected with, or recovered from COVID-19 were included in the dataset. On the study overall, not on this receptor specifically: How much clinical and demographic metadata was included differed by source and by participant, and the metadata was provided uncurated.

From the cysteine through the phenylalanine, the CDR3 covers 13 amino acids. Solely the CDR3 DNA is kept, with 39 bases framed from the first base. V has 1 base trimmed and J has 7 bases trimmed; junction bases matching no gene number 0. CDR1 and CDR2 are read off the germline V gene (reference sequence) as SEHNR and FQNEAQ. Comment on this clone: The antigen this receptor binds is unknown. Base qualities are missing; no much larger clone stands one base away.

TCRbeta CDR3 regions were amplified from genomic DNA by means of the immunoSEQ Assay, a bias-controlled multiplex PCR. Per the authors' processing: The number of nucleated cells in each sample was estimated from the amplification of reference gene primers within the assay. To quantify the absolute abundance of each unique TCRbeta CDR3 rearrangement, sequence reads were collapsed and filtered. For each sample, productive Simpson clonality was calculated by taking the square root of Simpson's diversity index across productive rearrangements. TCRdb stores this immuneACCESS table with in-frame sequences only. Part of the clones is absent; in the studies checked, under half of the shortfall reflects unresolved V genes, and no reason is known for the rest. V and J calls and clone size follow that table, whereas D and trimming were derived from the DNA. The sample table shows about 90,000 clones, and approximately 86% are seen once. The leading ten clones occupy approximately 12% of the sample.

Each collaborating institution followed its own protocols to collect whole blood in K2EDTA tubes. For TCRbeta analysis, collaborators shipped samples as frozen whole blood, isolated PBMCs, or DNA extracted from either of those sample types. Input material: peripheral blood. The origin of this receptor is a woman in her seventies with active or convalescent COVID-19. Recombination joined TRBV7-9 with TRBJ2-7, with 11 bases aligning to TRBD2. The DNA reads TGTGCCAGCAGCTTAGGGACTAGCGGGGAGCAGTACTTC. Its protein reads: CASSLGTSGEQYF.